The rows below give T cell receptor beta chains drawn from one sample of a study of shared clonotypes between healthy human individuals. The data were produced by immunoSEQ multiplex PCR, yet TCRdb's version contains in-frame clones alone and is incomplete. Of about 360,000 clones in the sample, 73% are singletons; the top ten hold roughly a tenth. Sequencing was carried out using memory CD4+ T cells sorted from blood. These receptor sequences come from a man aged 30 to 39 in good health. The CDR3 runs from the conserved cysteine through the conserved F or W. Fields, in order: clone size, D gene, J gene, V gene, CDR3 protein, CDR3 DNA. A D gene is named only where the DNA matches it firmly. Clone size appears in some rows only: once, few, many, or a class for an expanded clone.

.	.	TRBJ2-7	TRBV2	CASSELGPDYEQYF	TGTGCCAGCAGCGAACTAGGACCAGACTACGAGCAGTACTTC
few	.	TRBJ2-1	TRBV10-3	CAISESIAQAQFF	TGTGCCATCAGTGAGTCGATAGCTCAGGCGCAGTTCTTC
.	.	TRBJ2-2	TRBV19	CASSPRGRVDLGTGELFF	TGTGCCAGTAGTCCCCGGGGGCGGGTTGATTTGGGTACCGGGGAGCTGTTTTTT
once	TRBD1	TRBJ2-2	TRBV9	CASSVTGATGELFF	TGTGCCAGCAGCGTTACAGGGGCCACCGGGGAGCTGTTTTTT
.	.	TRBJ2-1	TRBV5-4	CASSGTGGAYNEQFF	TGTGCCAGCAGCGGAACAGGGGGGGCCTACAATGAGCAGTTCTTC
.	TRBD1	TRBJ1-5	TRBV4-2	CASSQDKGANQPQHF	TGTGCCAGCAGCCAAGATAAGGGGGCCAATCAGCCCCAGCATTTT
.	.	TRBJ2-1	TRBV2	CASSPGYNEQFF	TGTGCCAGCAGTCCAGGTTACAATGAGCAGTTCTTC
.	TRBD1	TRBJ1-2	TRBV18	CASSPRRQGAKSYGYTF	TGTGCCAGCTCACCACGGAGACAGGGGGCGAAATCCTATGGCTACACCTTC
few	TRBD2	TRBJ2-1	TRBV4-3	CASSQDPPSGIVHEQFF	TGCGCCAGCAGCCAAGACCCCCCTAGCGGGATTGTCCATGAGCAGTTCTTC
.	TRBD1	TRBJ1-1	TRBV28	CASSLRTGGNTEAFF	TGTGCCAGCAGTTTAAGGACAGGGGGTAACACTGAAGCTTTCTTT
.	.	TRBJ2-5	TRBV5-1	CASSIGQIQETQYF	TGCGCCAGCAGCATTGGACAGATTCAAGAGACCCAGTACTTC
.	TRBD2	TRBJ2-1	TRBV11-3	CASSSRGTNEQFF	TGTGCCAGTAGTTCGCGGGGGACCAATGAGCAGTTCTTC
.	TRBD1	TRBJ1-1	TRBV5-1	CASTLDRDTEAFF	TGCGCCAGCACACTGGACAGGGATACTGAAGCTTTCTTT
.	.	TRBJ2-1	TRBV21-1	CASSISGLEAYNEQFF	TGTGCCAGCAGCATTTCGGGACTAGAGGCATACAATGAGCAGTTCTTC
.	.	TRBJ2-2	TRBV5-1	CASMGERTNTGELFF	TGCGCCAGCATGGGAGAGAGGACGAACACCGGGGAGCTGTTTTTT
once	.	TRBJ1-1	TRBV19	CASSIFVRGTNTEAFF	TGTGCCAGTAGTATTTTCGTTCGGGGGACGAACACTGAAGCTTTCTTT
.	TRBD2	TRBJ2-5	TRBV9	CASTRASAGGAETQYF	TGTGCCAGCACCCGTGCATCAGCGGGGGGGGCAGAGACCCAGTACTTC
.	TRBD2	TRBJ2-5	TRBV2	CASSGLATSETQYF	TGTGCCAGCTCGGGACTAGCGACATCGGAGACCCAGTACTTC
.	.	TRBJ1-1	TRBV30	CAWRLLPVPQAFF	TGTGCCTGGAGACTTCTCCCTGTTCCACAAGCTTTCTTT
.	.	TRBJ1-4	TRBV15	CATRTTGFEKLFF	TGTGCCACCAGGACTACAGGGTTTGAAAAACTGTTTTTT
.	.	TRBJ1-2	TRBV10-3	CAISERTDVYGYTF	TGTGCCATCAGTGAGCGGACAGACGTCTATGGCTACACCTTC
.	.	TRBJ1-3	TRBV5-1	CASSLGGGPASGNTIYF	TGCGCCAGCAGCCTGGGCGGGGGCCCGGCCTCTGGAAACACCATATATTTT
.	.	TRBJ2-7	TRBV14	CASSQDPTLPRSFYEQYF	TGTGCCAGCAGCCAAGACCCCACCCTACCCCGGTCTTTCTACGAGCAGTACTTC
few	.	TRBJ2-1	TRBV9	CASSVGGAAWDGIRMFF	TGTGCCAGCAGCGTAGGGGGTGCCGCTTGGGACGGGATAAGGATGTTCTTC
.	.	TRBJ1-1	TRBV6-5	CASTTLGAGSTEAFF	TGTGCCAGCACCACACTGGGGGCCGGTAGCACTGAAGCTTTCTTT
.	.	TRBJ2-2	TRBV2	CASRRLTDTGELFF	TGTGCCAGCCGGCGTCTCACAGACACCGGGGAGCTGTTTTTT
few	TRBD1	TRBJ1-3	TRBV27	CASRLRGTGAGNTIYF	TGTGCCAGCAGACTACGAGGGACAGGGGCTGGAAACACCATATATTTT
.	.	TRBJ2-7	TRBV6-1	CASSSHPYEQYF	TGTGCCAGCAGCTCCCACCCGTACGAGCAGTACTTC
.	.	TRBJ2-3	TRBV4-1	CASSQEGVTQYF	TGCGCCAGCAGCCAAGAAGGAGTTACGCAGTATTTT
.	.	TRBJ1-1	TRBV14	CASSQDRGGLTEAFF	TGTGCCAGCAGCCAAGATAGGGGGGGGCTGACTGAAGCTTTCTTT
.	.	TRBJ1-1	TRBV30	CAWSVRWGTEAFF	TGTGCCTGGAGTGTACGGTGGGGGACTGAAGCTTTCTTT
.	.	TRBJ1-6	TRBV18	CASSPALRDALHF	TGTGCCAGCTCACCAGCGCTCAGGGATGCCCTCCACTTT